The 19 T cell receptor beta chains reported below all come from one sample, sequenced in a study of blood T cell repertoires in COVID-19 (dated by TCRdb to between 2020 and 2021). The protocol used for the library was the immunoSEQ multiplex PCR assay. As stored in TCRdb, this immuneACCESS dataset retains in-frame rearrangements with V and J assigned. A fraction of the clones does not appear; measured against another copy, unresolved V genes explain less than half of the discrepancy, and the remainder lacks a known reason. Present in this sample are fewer than 200,000 clones, around four fifths of which were seen just once. Approximately 4% of the sample is in the top ten clones. Sample: PBMCs or T cells enriched from blood (not recorded which). These TCRs come from a woman aged 45-60 years who had recovered from COVID-19.

CDR3 bases: TGTGCCAGCAGCTTAAGGAAGACTACCCATTTTAACACCGGGGAGCTGTTTTTT. Protein sequence: CASSLRKTTHFNTGELFF. V usage is TRBV7-9 and J usage is TRBJ2-2; weak D call: TRBD2 (5 bases). V lost 2 bases to trimming and J lost 2 bases, with 18 bases between them. This CDR3 spans 18 amino acids. The V gene's germline CDR1 is SEHNR and CDR2 FQNEAQ (reference sequence).

The chain has TRBV18 and TRBJ1-5, with D maybe TRBD1 (6 bases). This CDR3 has 15 residues. V was clipped by 2 bases and J by 7 bases, with 15 bases between them. Germline CDR1 KGHSH, CDR2 LQKENI. CDR3 sequence: CASSPSGGGGQPQHF. In DNA, the CDR3 is TGTGCCAGCTCACCAAGTGGAGGGGGGGGCCAGCCCCAGCATTTT.

V gene TRBV7-2 combines with J gene TRBJ1-5, with 9 bases matching TRBD1. Germline V lookup: CDR1 SGHTA, CDR2 FQGNSA. This CDR3 is built from 16 residues. V lost 5 bases and J lost 5; bases outside the gene matches: 10. The CDR3 DNA is TGTGCCAGCAGCACACGAGGGACAGGGACCCATCAGCCCCAGCATTTT. It specifies CASSTRGTGTHQPQHF.

This clone appeared a single time. Additional DNA sequences in this sample encode the identical CDR3. The chain carries TRBV12-3 or TRBV12-4 and TRBJ2-3; D gene unclear. V was clipped by 5 bases and J by 2 bases, with 2 bases between them. The CDR3 runs to 11 residues. The CDR3 nucleotides read TGTGCCAGCAGTCTCACAGATACGCAGTATTTT. Protein sequence: CASSLTDTQYF.

The table lists this clone with a count of one. The chain couples TRBV7-2 to TRBJ2-3, with 7 bases aligning to TRBD2. There are 14 residues in the CDR3. The junction had 11 bases not matched to a gene; V was cut back by 5 bases and J by 9 bases. In germline, CDR1 is SGHTA, CDR2 FQGNSA. CDR3 in amino acids: CASSRSLRGETQYF. The CDR3 region has the DNA TGTGCCAGCAGCAGATCCCTTCGGGGGGAGACGCAGTATTTT.

This rearrangement joins TRBV29-1 to TRBJ1-2; D remains ambiguous. The ends were cut back, 4 bases at V and 4 bases at J, with 10 bases in the middle. The CDR3 is 12 amino acids. Germline V gene sequence: CDR1 SQVTM, CDR2 ANQGSEA. The CDR3 protein is CSVGGWAYGYTF. CDR3 DNA: TGCAGCGTTGGAGGGTGGGCCTATGGCTACACCTTC.

The rearrangement joins TRBV7-2 to TRBJ1-2; D is ambiguous. V lost 7 bases to trimming and J lost 7 bases, with 13 bases between them. Germline V gives CDR1 SGHTA, CDR2 FQGNSA. The CDR3 contains 12 residues. CDR3 sequence (DNA): TGTGCCAGCAACCAGGAAGTTCGTGGCTACACCTTC. This encodes CASNQEVRGYTF. The full variable domain, its missing parts supplied by reference TRBV7-2 and TRBJ1-2, is GAGVSQSPSNKVTEKGKDVELRCDPISGHTALYWYRQSLGQGLEFLIYFQGNSAPDKSGLPSDRFSAERTGGSVSTLTIQRTQQEDSAVYLCASNQEVRGYTFGSGTRLTVV.

The rearrangement joins TRBV27 to TRBJ2-2; 7 nucleotides match TRBD1. The CDR3 extends over 16 amino acids. Germline V lookup: CDR1 MNHEY, CDR2 SMNVEV (reference sequence). Unmatched junction bases numbered 13, after V lost 7 bases and J lost 5 bases. The CDR3 nucleotides read TGTGCCAGCACCCATTTCATAGGGGGCGCGACCGGGGAGCTGTTTTTT. Its protein is CASTHFIGGATGELFF.

V and J are TRBV6-5 and TRBJ1-2, with unresolved D. Per the germline V gene, CDR1 is MNHEY and CDR2 is SVGAGI. V lost 5 bases and J lost 8, with 15 bases in between. The CDR3 consists of 13 residues. In DNA form, the CDR3 reads TGTGCCAGCAGTCCTTTAGGAGGAGGAGGCTACACCTTC. Translated: CASSPLGGGGYTF.

The chain's CDR3 is CASSAGTGGFYGYTF. Here the CDR3 DNA reads TGTGCCAGCAGTGCCGGGACAGGGGGCTTCTATGGCTACACCTTC. The chain recombines TRBV27 with TRBJ1-2; 12 bases line up with TRBD1. This CDR3 is built from 15 residues. With 5 bases clipped from V and 4 bases from J, the junction kept 5 bases outside the gene matches. Germline CDR1 and CDR2: MNHEY and SMNVEV (reference sequence).

The chain joins TRBV3-1 (or the pseudogene TRBV3-2) to TRBJ1-1, with a possible D match to TRBD1 (6 bases). The CDR3 length is 14 residues. V was trimmed by 4 bases and J by 2 bases, leaving 11 bases between them. Per germline, CDR1 LGHDT and CDR2 YNNKEL (reference sequence). The CDR3 sequence: CASSPRDTNTEAFF. The CDR3 coding sequence is TGTGCCAGCAGCCCACGGGACACTAACACTGAAGCTTTCTTT.

This sequence joins TRBV24-1 and TRBJ1-2; D uncertain. Trimming removed 4 bases at V and 5 bases at J, with 13 bases between. Germline V gene data show CDR1 as KGHDR and CDR2 as SFDVKD. CDR3 length equals 14 residues. CDR3 DNA: TGTGCCACCAGTGACTCCGGAGGTGTTTATGGCTACACCTTC. This translates into CATSDSGGVYGYTF.

This clone is a singleton in its sample. This chain uses TRBV5-5 with TRBJ2-5, with D perhaps matching TRBD2 (5 bases). There are 13 residues in the CDR3. The germline V and J ends were trimmed by 4 bases and 1 base, with 8 bases remaining between them. The V gene's germline CDR1 is SGHKS and CDR2 YYEKEE (reference sequence). For the CDR3, the DNA is TGTGCCAGCAGCCCCACTAGCCAAGAGACCCAGTACTTC. Amino acid sequence: CASSPTSQETQYF.

This chain uses TRBV19 with TRBJ1-6; 8 bases match TRBD1. This CDR3 contains 18 residues. With 2 bases clipped from V and 0 bases from J, the junction kept 6 bases outside the gene matches. CDR1 and CDR2 (germline): LNHDA, SQIVND (reference sequence). The CDR3 reads CASSIFATGDSYNSPLHF. CDR3 nucleotide sequence: TGTGCCAGTAGTATATTCGCGACAGGGGACTCCTATAATTCACCCCTCCACTTT.

The chain has TRBV18 and TRBJ1-3; no definite D call. The V end lost 4 bases, the J end lost 4 bases, and 17 bases lay between the germline ends. CDR3 length: 16 residues. The germline V gene has CDR1 KGHSH and CDR2 LQKENI. The CDR3 DNA is TGTGCCAGCTCACGTATGGAGATTCGGTCCGGAAACACCATATATTTT. Translated, it gives CASSRMEIRSGNTIYF.

The chain links TRBV9 to TRBJ2-3; no clear D gene. CDR3 size: 16 residues. CDR1 and CDR2 from the germline V gene are SGDLS and YYNGEE. The germline V and J ends were trimmed by 0 bases and 1 base, with 12 bases remaining between them. The CDR3 loop reads CASSVEITVGTDTQYF. The CDR3 DNA reads as TGTGCCAGCAGCGTAGAGATCACAGTGGGCACAGATACGCAGTATTTT.

This clone was observed once. The chain carries TRBV14 and TRBJ2-2; the D is unclear. Per germline, CDR1 SGHDN and CDR2 FVKESK. The CDR3 extends over 13 amino acids. The V end lost 2 bases, the J end lost 5 bases, and 6 bases lay between the germline ends. CDR3 region: CASSQLVTGELFF. The CDR3 bases are TGTGCCAGCAGCCAACTCGTAACCGGGGAGCTGTTTTTT.

The gene calls are TRBV7-8 and TRBJ2-3, with 9 bases matching TRBD2. V shed 6 bases and J 4 bases; nucleotides not matched to a gene: 8. The CDR3 runs 15 residues. Per the germline V gene, CDR1 is SGHVS and CDR2 is FQNEAQ. This CDR3 is CASRLEGLASDTQYF. In DNA, the CDR3 is TGTGCCAGCAGGCTCGAGGGACTAGCCTCAGATACGCAGTATTTT.

The chain employs TRBV5-1 and TRBJ2-7, with 11 bases identical to TRBD2. Germline V gives CDR1 SGHRS, CDR2 YFSETQ. This CDR3 contains 13 residues. V was clipped by 4 bases and J by 6 bases; unmatched bases: 3. The CDR3 protein is CASSVSGGGEQYV. The CDR3 DNA is TGCGCCAGCAGCGTTAGCGGGGGGGGCGAGCAGTACGTC.